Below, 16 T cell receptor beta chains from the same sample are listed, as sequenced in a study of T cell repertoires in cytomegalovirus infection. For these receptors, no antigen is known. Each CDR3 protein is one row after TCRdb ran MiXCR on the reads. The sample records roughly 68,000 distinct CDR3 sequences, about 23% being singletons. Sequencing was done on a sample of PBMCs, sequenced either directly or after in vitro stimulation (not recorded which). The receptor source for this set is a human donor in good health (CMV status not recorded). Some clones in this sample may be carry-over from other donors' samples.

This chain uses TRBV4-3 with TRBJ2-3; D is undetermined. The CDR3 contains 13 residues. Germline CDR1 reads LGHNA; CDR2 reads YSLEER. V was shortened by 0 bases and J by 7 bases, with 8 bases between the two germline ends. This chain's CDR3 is CASSQDALYTQYF. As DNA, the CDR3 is TGCGCCAGCAGCCAAGATGCCCTCTATACGCAGTATTTT.

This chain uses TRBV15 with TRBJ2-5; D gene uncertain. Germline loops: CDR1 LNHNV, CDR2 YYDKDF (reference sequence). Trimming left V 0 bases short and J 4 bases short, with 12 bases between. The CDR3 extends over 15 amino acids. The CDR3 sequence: CATSRDRGSLETQYF. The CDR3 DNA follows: TGTGCCACCAGCAGAGATCGCGGCAGTCTAGAGACCCAGTACTTC.

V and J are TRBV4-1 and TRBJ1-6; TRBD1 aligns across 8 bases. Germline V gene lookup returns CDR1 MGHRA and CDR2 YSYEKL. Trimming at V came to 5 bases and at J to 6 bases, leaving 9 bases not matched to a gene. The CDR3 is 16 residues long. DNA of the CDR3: TGCGCCAGCAGCTACCCGACAGGGGATCGTAATTCACCCCTCCACTTT. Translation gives CASSYPTGDRNSPLHF.

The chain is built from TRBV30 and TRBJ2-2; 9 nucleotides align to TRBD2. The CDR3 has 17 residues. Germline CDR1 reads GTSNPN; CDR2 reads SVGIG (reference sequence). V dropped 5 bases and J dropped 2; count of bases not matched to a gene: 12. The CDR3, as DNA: TGTGCCTGGGCCCATGGCTTGACTAGCGGAAACACCGGGGAGCTGTTTTTT. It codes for CAWAHGLTSGNTGELFF.

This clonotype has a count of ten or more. The CDR3: CASSPWQGDGNTEAFF. The CDR3, as DNA: TGTGCCAGCAGCCCCTGGCAAGGGGACGGTAACACTGAAGCTTTCTTT. The rearrangement joins TRBV6-2 or TRBV6-3 to TRBJ1-1, with D possibly being TRBD1 (5 bases). Germline CDR1 is MNHEY and CDR2 is SVGEGT. The CDR3 contains 16 residues. Trimming left V 6 bases short and J 2 bases short, with 19 bases between.

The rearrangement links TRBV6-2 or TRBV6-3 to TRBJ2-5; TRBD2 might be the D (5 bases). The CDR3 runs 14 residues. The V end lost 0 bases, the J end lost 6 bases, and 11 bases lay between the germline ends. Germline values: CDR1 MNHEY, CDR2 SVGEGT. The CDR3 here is CASSYSLREKTQYF. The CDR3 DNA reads TGTGCCAGCAGTTACTCCCTTCGGGAAAAGACCCAGTACTTC.

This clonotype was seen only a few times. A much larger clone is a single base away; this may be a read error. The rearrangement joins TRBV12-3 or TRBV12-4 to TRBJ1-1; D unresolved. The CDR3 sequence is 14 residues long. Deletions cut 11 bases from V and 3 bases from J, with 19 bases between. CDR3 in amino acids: CAGCVGSIYTEAFF. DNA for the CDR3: TGTGCCGGCTGTGTTGGATCTATATACACTGAAGCTTTCTTT.

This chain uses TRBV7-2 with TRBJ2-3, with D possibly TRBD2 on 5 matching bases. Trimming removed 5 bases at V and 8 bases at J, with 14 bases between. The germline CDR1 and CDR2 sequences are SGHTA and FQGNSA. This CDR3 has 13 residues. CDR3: CASSPGVGGTQYF. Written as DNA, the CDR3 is TGTGCCAGCAGCCCCGGGGTTGGAGGTACGCAGTATTTT.

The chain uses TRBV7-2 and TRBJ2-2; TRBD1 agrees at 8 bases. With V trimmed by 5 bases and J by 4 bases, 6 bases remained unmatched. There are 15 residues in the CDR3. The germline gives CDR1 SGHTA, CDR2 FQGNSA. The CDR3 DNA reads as TGTGCCAGCAGCCGTGACAGGGGTAGCACCGGGGAGCTGTTTTTT. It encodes CASSRDRGSTGELFF.

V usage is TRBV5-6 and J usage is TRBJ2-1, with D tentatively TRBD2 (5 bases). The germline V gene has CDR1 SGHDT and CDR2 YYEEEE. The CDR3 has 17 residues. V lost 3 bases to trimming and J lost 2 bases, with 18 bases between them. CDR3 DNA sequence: TGTGCCAGCAGCTCCCCCGGGGAGCTCGAAACCTACAATGAGCAGTTCTTC. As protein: CASSSPGELETYNEQFF.

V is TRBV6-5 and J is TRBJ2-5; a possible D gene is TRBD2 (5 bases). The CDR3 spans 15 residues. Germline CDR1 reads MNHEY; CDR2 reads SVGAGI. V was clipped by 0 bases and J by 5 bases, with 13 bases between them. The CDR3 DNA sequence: TGTGCCAGCAGTTACTCGTATCGAGGGAGCGAGACCCAGTACTTC. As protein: CASSYSYRGSETQYF.

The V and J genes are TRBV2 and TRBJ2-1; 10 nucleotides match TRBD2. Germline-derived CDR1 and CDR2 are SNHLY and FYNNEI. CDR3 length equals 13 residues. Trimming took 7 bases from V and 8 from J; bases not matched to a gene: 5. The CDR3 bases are TGTGCCAGCAAACTAGCGGGAAGGGATGAGCAGTTCTTC. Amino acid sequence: CASKLAGRDEQFF.

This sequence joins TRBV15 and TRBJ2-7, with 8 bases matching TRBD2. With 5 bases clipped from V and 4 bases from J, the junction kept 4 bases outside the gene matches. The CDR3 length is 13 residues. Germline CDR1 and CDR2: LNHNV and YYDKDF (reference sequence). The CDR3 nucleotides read TGTGCCACCAGCCCGGGACTAGTTTACGAGCAGTACTTC. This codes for CATSPGLVYEQYF.

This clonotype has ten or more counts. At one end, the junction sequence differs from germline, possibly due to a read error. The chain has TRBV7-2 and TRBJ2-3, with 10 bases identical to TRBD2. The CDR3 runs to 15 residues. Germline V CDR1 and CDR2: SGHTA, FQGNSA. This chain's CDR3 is CASSVAGGRTDTQYF. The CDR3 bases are TGTGCCAGCAGCGTAGCGGGAGGACGCACAGATACGCAGTATTTT. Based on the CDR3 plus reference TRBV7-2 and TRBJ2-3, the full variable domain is GAGVSQSPSNKVTEKGKDVELRCDPISGHTALYWYRQSLGQGLEFLIYFQGNSAPDKSGLPSDRFSAERTGGSVSTLTIQRTQQEDSAVYLCASSVAGGRTDTQYFGPGTRLTVL.

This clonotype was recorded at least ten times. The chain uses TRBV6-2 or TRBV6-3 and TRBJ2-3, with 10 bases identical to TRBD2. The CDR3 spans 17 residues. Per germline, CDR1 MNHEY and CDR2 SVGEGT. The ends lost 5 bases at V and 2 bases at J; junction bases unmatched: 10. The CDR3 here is CASSPAGTSVLTDTQYF. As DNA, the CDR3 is TGTGCCAGCAGTCCGGCCGGGACTAGCGTCCTCACAGATACGCAGTATTTT.

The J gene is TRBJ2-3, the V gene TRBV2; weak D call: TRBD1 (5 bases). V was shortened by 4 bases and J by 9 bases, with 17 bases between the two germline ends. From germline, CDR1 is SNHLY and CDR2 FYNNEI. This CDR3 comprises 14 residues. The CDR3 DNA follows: TGTGCCAGCAGTGCAGGGCCAGCCTGGTCCACGCAGTATTTT. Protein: CASSAGPAWSTQYF.